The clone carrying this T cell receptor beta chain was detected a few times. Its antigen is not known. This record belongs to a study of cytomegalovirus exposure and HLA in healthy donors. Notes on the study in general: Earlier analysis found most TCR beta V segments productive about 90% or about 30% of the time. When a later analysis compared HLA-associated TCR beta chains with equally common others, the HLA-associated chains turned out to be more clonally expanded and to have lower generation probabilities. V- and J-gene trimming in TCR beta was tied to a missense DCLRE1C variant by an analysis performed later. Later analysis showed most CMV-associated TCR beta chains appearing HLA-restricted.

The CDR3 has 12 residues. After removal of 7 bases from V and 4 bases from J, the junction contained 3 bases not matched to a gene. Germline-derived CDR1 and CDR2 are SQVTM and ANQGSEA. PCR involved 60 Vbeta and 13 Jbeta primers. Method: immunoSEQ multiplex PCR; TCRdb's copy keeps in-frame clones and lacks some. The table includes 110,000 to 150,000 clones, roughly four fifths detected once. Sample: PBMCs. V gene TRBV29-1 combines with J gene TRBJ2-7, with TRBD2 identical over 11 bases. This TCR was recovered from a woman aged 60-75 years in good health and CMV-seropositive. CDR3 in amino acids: CSALAGVYEQYF. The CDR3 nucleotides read TGCAGCGCACTAGCGGGAGTATACGAGCAGTACTTC.